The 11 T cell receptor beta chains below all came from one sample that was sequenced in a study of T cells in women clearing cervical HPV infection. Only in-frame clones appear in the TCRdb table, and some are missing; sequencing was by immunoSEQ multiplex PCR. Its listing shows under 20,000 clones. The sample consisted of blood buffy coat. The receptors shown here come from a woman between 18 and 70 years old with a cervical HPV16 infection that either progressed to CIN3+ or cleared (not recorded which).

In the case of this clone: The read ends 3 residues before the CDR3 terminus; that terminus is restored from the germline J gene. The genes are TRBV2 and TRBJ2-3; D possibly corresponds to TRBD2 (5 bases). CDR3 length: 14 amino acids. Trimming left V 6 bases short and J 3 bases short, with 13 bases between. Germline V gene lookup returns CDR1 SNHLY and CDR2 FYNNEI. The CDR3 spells CASRRGLETDTQYF. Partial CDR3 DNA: TGTGCCAGCAGAAGAGGACTGGAAACAGATACG.

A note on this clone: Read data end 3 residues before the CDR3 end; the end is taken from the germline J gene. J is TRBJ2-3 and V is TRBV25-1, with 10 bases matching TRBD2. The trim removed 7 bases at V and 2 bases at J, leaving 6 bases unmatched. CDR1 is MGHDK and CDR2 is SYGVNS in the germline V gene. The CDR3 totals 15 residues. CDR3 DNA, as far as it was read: TGTGCCAGCACAAAGCGGGGGGGTTACACAGATACG. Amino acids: CASTKRGGYTDT. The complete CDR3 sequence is CASTKRGGYTDTQYF.

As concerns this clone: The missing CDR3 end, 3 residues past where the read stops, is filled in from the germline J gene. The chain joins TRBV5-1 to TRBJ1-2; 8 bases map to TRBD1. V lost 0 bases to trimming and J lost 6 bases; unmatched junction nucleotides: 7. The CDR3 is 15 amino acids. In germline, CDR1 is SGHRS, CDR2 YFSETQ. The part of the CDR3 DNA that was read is TGCGCCAGCAGCTTGGTTTTGGACAGGGAGGATGGC. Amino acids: CASSLVLDREDG. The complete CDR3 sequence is CASSLVLDREDGYTF.

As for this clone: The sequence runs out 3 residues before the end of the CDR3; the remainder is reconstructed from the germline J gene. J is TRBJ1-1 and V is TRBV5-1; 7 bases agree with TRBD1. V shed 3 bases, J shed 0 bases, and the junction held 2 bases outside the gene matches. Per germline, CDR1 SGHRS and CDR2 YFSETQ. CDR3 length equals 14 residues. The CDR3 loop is CASSSTGLNTEAFF. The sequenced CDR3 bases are TGCGCCAGCAGCTCGACAGGGTTGAACACTGAA.

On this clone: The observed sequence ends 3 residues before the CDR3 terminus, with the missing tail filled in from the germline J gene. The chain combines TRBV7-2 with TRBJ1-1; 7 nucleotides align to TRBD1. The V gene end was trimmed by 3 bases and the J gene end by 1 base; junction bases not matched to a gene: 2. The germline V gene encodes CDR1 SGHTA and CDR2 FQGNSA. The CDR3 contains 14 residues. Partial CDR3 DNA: TGTGCCAGCAGCTTCGGGACAGCGAACACTGAA. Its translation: CASSFGTANTE. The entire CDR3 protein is CASSFGTANTEAFF. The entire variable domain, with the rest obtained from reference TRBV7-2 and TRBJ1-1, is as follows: GAGVSQSPSNKVTEKGKDVELRCDPISGHTALYWYRQSLGQGLEFLIYFQGNSAPDKSGLPSDRFSAERTGGSVSTLTIQRTQQEDSAVYLCASSFGTANTEAFFGQGTRLTVV.

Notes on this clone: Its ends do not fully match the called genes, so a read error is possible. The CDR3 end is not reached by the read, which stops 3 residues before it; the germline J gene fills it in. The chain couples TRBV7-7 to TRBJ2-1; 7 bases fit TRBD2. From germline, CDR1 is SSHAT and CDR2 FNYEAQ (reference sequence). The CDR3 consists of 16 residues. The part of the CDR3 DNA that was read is TGTGCTAGCAGCTTAGCCGCTAGCGGCTCACACAATGAG. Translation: CASSLAASGSHNE. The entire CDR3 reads CASSLAASGSHNEQFF.

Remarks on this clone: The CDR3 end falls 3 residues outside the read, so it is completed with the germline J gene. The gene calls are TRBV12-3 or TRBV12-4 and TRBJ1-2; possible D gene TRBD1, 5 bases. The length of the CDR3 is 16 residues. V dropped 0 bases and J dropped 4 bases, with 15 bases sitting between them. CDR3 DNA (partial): TGTGCCAGCAGTTTAGCGGGCAGGGTCCGCCTCTATGGC. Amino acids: CASSLAGRVRLYG. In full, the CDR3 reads CASSLAGRVRLYGYTF.

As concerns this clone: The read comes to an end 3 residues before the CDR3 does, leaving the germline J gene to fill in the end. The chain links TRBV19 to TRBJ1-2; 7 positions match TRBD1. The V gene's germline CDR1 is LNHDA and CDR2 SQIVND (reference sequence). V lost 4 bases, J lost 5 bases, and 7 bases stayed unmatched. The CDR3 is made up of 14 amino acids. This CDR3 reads CASSTRDRTYGYTF. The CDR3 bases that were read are TGTGCCAGTAGTACGCGGGACAGAACATATGGC.

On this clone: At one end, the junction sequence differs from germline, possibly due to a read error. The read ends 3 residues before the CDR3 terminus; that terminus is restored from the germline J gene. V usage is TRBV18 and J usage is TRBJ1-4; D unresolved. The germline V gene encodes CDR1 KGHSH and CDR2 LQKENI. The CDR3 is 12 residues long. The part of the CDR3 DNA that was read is TGTGCCACCTCAGAGGGTGCGGAAAAA. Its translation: CATSEGAEK. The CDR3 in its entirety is CATSEGAEKLFF.

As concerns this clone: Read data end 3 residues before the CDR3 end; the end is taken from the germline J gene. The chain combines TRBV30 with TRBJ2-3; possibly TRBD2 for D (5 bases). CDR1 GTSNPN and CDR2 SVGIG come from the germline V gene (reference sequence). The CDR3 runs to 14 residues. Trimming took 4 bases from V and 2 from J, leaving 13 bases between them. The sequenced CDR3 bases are TGTGCCTGGACGGACTCAATTAACACAGATACG. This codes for CAWTDSINTDT. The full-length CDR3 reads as CAWTDSINTDTQYF. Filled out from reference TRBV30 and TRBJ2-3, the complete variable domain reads SQTIHQWPATLVQPVGSPLSLECTVEGTSNPNLYWYRQAAGRGLQLLFYSVGIGQISSEVPQNLSASRPQDRQFILSSKKLLLSDSGFYLCAWTDSINTDTQYFGPGTRLTVL.

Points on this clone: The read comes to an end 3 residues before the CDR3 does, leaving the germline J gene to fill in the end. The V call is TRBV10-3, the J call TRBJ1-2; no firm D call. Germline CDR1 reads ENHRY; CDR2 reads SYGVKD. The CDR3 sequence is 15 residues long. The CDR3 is CAISAREGPEGGYTF. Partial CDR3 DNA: TGTGCCATCAGCGCTCGCGAAGGCCCCGAGGGCGGC.